The clone carrying this T cell receptor (beta chain) has more than one count but fewer than ten. The sample is drawn from a study of human T cells and chemical hapten exposure. Study-level information: Variation in per-sample TCR yields came mainly from small pooled library volume differences.

The time point here: patch test 1, 2 weeks after DPC sensitization. Specified treatment: therapeutic diphenylcyclopropenone sensitization with weekly scalp DPC. The CDR3 covers 16 residues. Deletions cut 1 base from V and 0 bases from J, with 9 bases between. Germline CDR1 and CDR2: KGHDR and SFDVKD. TCRdb itself ran the RACE reads through MiXCR, one entry per CDR3 protein. The table has roughly 80,000 distinct CDR3 sequences, 9.5% to 12% seen once; the top ten hold about 4.2%. Here the sequenced sample was whole blood, taken in connection with sensitization to the hapten diphenylcyclopropenone (DPC). This sequence was found in a woman aged 45-65 years with alopecia areata. Some clones in this sample may be carry-over from other donors' samples. The chain employs TRBV24-1 and TRBJ2-1; D not certain. The CDR3 DNA reads TGTGCCACCAGTGATTTAAGGCTGAGCTCCTACAATGAGCAGTTCTTC. This sequence encodes CATSDLRLSSYNEQFF.